Shown below are 6 T cell receptor beta chains from a single sample sequenced in a study of T cell repertoires in cytomegalovirus infection. The antigens of these receptors remain unknown. TCRdb used MiXCR to reprocess the reads, holding one entry per CDR3 protein. The top ten hold 48% of the sample, which has roughly 570,000 distinct CDR3 sequences, just under 40% seen once. The material sequenced was cultured PBMCs, taken from culture after CMV antigen stimulation. The origin of the receptors is a human donor in good health (CMV status not recorded). Some clones in this sample may be carry-over from other donors' samples.

This clonotype has just a few counts. J is TRBJ2-5 and V is TRBV5-4, with D maybe TRBD2 (5 bases). The V gene's germline CDR1 is SGHNT and CDR2 YYREEE (reference sequence). The CDR3 is made up of 15 amino acids. Trimming took off 4 bases at V and 5 bases at J, with 18 bases between the two ends. CDR3 in amino acids: CASSPALGGTETQYF. Written as DNA, the CDR3 is TGTGCCAGCAGCCCCGCGCTAGGAGGTACCGAGACCCAGTACTTC. Full variable domain (missing parts from reference TRBV5-4 and TRBJ2-5): ETGVTQSPTHLIKTRGQQVTLRCSSQSGHNTVSWYQQALGQGPQFIFQYYREEENGRGNFPPRFSGLQFPNYSSELNVNALELDDSALYLCASSPALGGTETQYFGPGTRLLVL.

This clonotype turned up a few times. The CDR3, as DNA: TGTGCCAGCAGCTTAGAGGCTCGTTCGGCCCAGTACTTC. Its translation is CASSLEARSAQYF. The chain links TRBV7-6 to TRBJ2-5; D is uncertain. Germline CDR1 reads SGHVS; CDR2 reads FNYEAQ. This CDR3 is built from 13 residues. V was pared by 1 base and J by 9 bases, with 12 bases between.

J is TRBJ2-7 and V is TRBV12-3 or TRBV12-4; D call uncertain. This CDR3 is built from 16 residues. V was shortened by 1 base and J by 1 base, with 14 bases between the two germline ends. The CDR3 is CASSLVFTSLSYEQYF. DNA of the CDR3: TGTGCCAGCAGTTTAGTTTTTACCAGCCTTTCCTACGAGCAGTACTTC.

The chain couples TRBV12-3 or TRBV12-4 to TRBJ2-5; TRBD2 agrees at 7 bases. The V gene end was trimmed by 5 bases and the J gene end by 2 bases; junction bases not matched to a gene: 11. The CDR3 covers 16 residues. CDR3 residues: CASSPGEAGWQETQYF. The CDR3 DNA follows: TGTGCCAGCAGTCCCGGGGAAGCGGGGTGGCAAGAGACCCAGTACTTC.

This clonotype was seen more than once but under ten times. The chain employs TRBV5-1 and TRBJ2-7; 7 nucleotides line up with TRBD1. Per the germline V gene, CDR1 is SGHRS and CDR2 is YFSETQ. This CDR3 contains 14 residues. V gave up 3 bases and J gave up 7 bases; unmatched junction bases: 10. The CDR3 nucleotides read TGCGCCAGCAGCTCGACGGACAGGTCGGGGGAGCAGTACTTC. Translated: CASSSTDRSGEQYF.

This chain joins TRBV4-2 and TRBJ2-1; no reliable D call. Looked up from germline, CDR1 is LGHNA and CDR2 is YNFKEQ. The CDR3 loop spans 14 amino acids. V was clipped by 1 base and J by 7 bases, with 11 bases between them. CDR3 DNA: TGTGCCAGCAGCCAAGGGAACGCGTATAATGAGCAGTTCTTC. Translating gives CASSQGNAYNEQFF.